This passage covers 27 T cell receptor beta chains from one sample sequenced in a study of control samples from healthy donors and cancer patients. The data were produced by immunoSEQ multiplex PCR, yet TCRdb's version contains in-frame clones alone and is incomplete. This sample has 160,000 or so clones; about 95% occur once, and the top ten carry 11% to 15%. Sequenced: PBMCs. Source of these receptors: a man aged 55 to 70 with colorectal cancer.

The V call is TRBV2, the J call TRBJ2-3, with no clear D. CDR1 is SNHLY, CDR2 FYNNEI, per germline. The CDR3 totals 11 residues. The germline V and J ends were trimmed by 6 bases and 6 bases, with 7 bases remaining between them. The CDR3 DNA reads as TGTGCCAGCAGAAGAAAGGATACGCAGTATTTT. Encoded protein: CASRRKDTQYF.

J is TRBJ1-2 and V is TRBV19; D ambiguous. The CDR3 extends over 15 amino acids. Deletions cut 1 base from V and 2 bases from J, with 11 bases between. Germline V CDR1 and CDR2: LNHDA, SQIVND (reference sequence). DNA for the CDR3: TGTGCCAGTAGTATAGGCCACCGACTAAACTATGGCTACACCTTC. Protein: CASSIGHRLNYGYTF.

The chain links TRBV6-5 to TRBJ2-5; D uncertain. The germline V and J ends were trimmed by 5 bases and 4 bases, with 11 bases remaining between them. Per germline, CDR1 MNHEY and CDR2 SVGAGI. CDR3 length equals 13 residues. The CDR3 sequence: CASSPRSTETQYF. CDR3 DNA sequence: TGTGCCAGCAGTCCTCGATCCACAGAGACCCAGTACTTC.

The chain joins TRBV23-1 to TRBJ2-2, with D possibly called TRBD1 or TRBD2 (7 bases each). TRBV23-1 is identified as an open reading frame with a role that is uncertain. Between the trimmed V and J ends, which lost 2 bases and 7 bases, there was a span of 20 bases. The CDR3 is 17 residues long. The CDR3 sequence is CASSQPAGQLMCGELFF. In DNA form, the CDR3 reads TGCGCCAGCAGTCAACCAGCGGGACAGTTGATGTGCGGGGAGCTGTTTTTT.

This clone was seen only a few times. The chain links TRBV14 to TRBJ2-5, with 11 bases that match TRBD2. CDR1 is SGHDN, CDR2 FVKESK, per germline. Trimming took 4 bases from V and 6 from J; bases not matched to a gene: 4. The CDR3 has 14 residues. The CDR3 DNA reads as TGTGCCAGCAGCCGTAGCGGGGGGGCAAAGACCCAGTACTTC. Translation: CASSRSGGAKTQYF.

The V and J genes are TRBV7-2 and TRBJ2-4; no firm D call. CDR3 length: 16 residues. V lost 1 base to trimming and J lost 2 bases, with 12 bases between them. Germline assignment: CDR1 SGHTA and CDR2 FQGNSA. Written as DNA, the CDR3 is TGTGCCAGCAGCTTAGTGGGCTTGGGATCCAAAAACATTCAGTACTTC. It translates to CASSLVGLGSKNIQYF. The full variable domain, rest sourced from reference TRBV7-2 and TRBJ2-4, is GAGVSQSPSNKVTEKGKDVELRCDPISGHTALYWYRQSLGQGLEFLIYFQGNSAPDKSGLPSDRFSAERTGGSVSTLTIQRTQQEDSAVYLCASSLVGLGSKNIQYFGAGTRLSVL.

J is TRBJ1-3 and V is TRBV7-7, with 8 bases aligning to TRBD1. The CDR3 is 15 residues long. CDR1 is SSHAT and CDR2 is FNYEAQ in the germline V gene (reference sequence). V gave up 5 bases and J gave up 4 bases; unmatched junction bases: 7. CDR3 coding DNA: TGTGCCAGCAGCCCTGGAGGACAGGGAGGAAACACCATATATTTT. It is translated as CASSPGGQGGNTIYF.

CDR3 sequence: CASSPNSGAQETQYF. The DNA of the CDR3 is TGTGCCAGCTCACCAAATTCGGGGGCACAAGAGACCCAGTACTTC. The V and J genes are TRBV18 and TRBJ2-5, with D tentatively TRBD1 or TRBD2 (6 bases each). Germline assignment: CDR1 KGHSH and CDR2 LQKENI. The CDR3 contains 15 residues. V lost 2 bases to trimming and J lost 2 bases, with 12 bases between them.

This rearrangement joins TRBV6-5 to TRBJ1-4; 9 positions agree with TRBD1. Germline CDR1 is MNHEY and CDR2 is SVGAGI. CDR3 length: 14 amino acids. Trimming took 10 bases from V and 8 from J; bases not matched to a gene: 11. CDR3 sequence reads: CATRAGQGREKLFF. CDR3 sequence (DNA): TGTGCCACCCGAGCGGGACAGGGTCGGGAAAAACTGTTTTTT.

The V call is TRBV6-5, the J call TRBJ2-3; D may be TRBD1 (6 bases). CDR3 length: 14 amino acids. Germline V lookup: CDR1 MNHEY, CDR2 SVGAGI. Trimming cost V 9 bases and J 5 bases, with 18 bases left between them. The chain's CDR3 is CASQIGGSIDTQYF. CDR3 DNA sequence: TGTGCCAGTCAGATAGGGGGATCCATAGATACGCAGTATTTT.

Points on this clone: In the same sample, other DNA sequences code for this CDR3. The chain couples TRBV5-1 to TRBJ1-1, with no clear D. Trimming stripped 0 bases from V and 1 base from J, with 7 bases between. Per the germline V gene, CDR1 is SGHRS and CDR2 is YFSETQ. The CDR3 consists of 14 residues. The CDR3 spells CASSLASGNTEAFF. CDR3 nucleotide sequence: TGCGCCAGCAGCTTGGCCTCGGGGAACACTGAAGCTTTCTTT.

V usage is TRBV6-4 and J usage is TRBJ1-5, with 8 bases matching TRBD1. The length of the CDR3 is 14 residues. CDR1 and CDR2 from the germline V gene are MRHNA and SNTAGT. Unmatched junction bases numbered 6, after V lost 6 bases and J lost 5 bases. The CDR3 spells CASSPTGVDQPQHF. The CDR3 nucleotides read TGTGCCAGCAGCCCGACAGGGGTCGATCAGCCCCAGCATTTT.

The rearrangement joins TRBV4-1 to TRBJ1-1; possible D gene TRBD1, 6 bases. This CDR3 spans 15 amino acids. Germline assignment: CDR1 MGHRA and CDR2 YSYEKL. V gave up 1 base and J gave up 0 bases, with 9 bases separating them. The CDR3 sequence is CASSQGRTVNTEAFF. The CDR3 DNA is TGCGCCAGCAGCCAAGGCCGGACAGTGAACACTGAAGCTTTCTTT.

The chain employs TRBV27 and TRBJ1-3; no clear D gene. V was shortened by 4 bases and J by 2 bases, with 6 bases between the two germline ends. Germline loops: CDR1 MNHEY, CDR2 SMNVEV (reference sequence). This CDR3 comprises 13 residues. Here the CDR3 reads CASSSGAGNTIYF. The CDR3 nucleotides are TGTGCCAGCAGTTCCGGAGCTGGAAACACCATATATTTT.

This chain links TRBV27 with TRBJ1-6; D possibly corresponds to TRBD1 (5 bases). Germline V gene sequence: CDR1 MNHEY, CDR2 SMNVEV (reference sequence). This CDR3 has 14 amino acids. The V end lost 6 bases, the J end lost 8 bases, and 14 bases lay between the germline ends. The CDR3 protein is CASRWDGGHSPLHF. The DNA for the CDR3 is TGTGCCAGCAGATGGGACGGAGGACATTCACCCCTCCACTTT.

The gene calls are TRBV10-3 and TRBJ1-2; TRBD1 is a possible D gene (5 bases). The length of the CDR3 is 15 residues. Germline lookup yields CDR1 ENHRY and CDR2 SYGVKD. The germline V and J ends were trimmed by 2 bases and 2 bases, with 12 bases remaining between them. The CDR3 is CAISERDGINYGYTF. In DNA, the CDR3 is TGTGCCATCAGTGAGAGGGACGGCATCAACTATGGCTACACCTTC.

The V call is TRBV6-5, the J call TRBJ2-7; D may be TRBD2 (5 bases). Trimming pared 7 bases from V and 1 base from J, leaving 14 bases between. Germline-derived CDR1 and CDR2 are MNHEY and SVGAGI. The CDR3 loop spans 14 amino acids. CDR3 region: CASTPPSLSYEQYF. In nucleotides, the CDR3 is TGTGCCAGCACCCCACCTAGCCTGTCCTACGAGCAGTACTTC.

The chain is built from TRBV19 and TRBJ2-5, with TRBD1 identical over 8 bases. The CDR3 consists of 15 residues. Germline assignment: CDR1 LNHDA and CDR2 SQIVND (reference sequence). J lost 4 bases, V lost 4 bases, and 8 bases had no gene match. The CDR3 region is CASSRLQGVGETQYF. For the CDR3, the DNA is TGTGCCAGTAGTAGGCTACAGGGGGTAGGAGAGACCCAGTACTTC.

J is TRBJ1-5 and V is TRBV4-1; D may be TRBD1 (6 bases). The CDR3 loop spans 16 amino acids. The V end was cut by 4 bases, the J end by 5 bases, with 18 bases between. Looked up from germline, CDR1 is MGHRA and CDR2 is YSYEKL. CDR3 loop: CASSPRAGHWDQPQHF. The CDR3 nucleotides are TGCGCCAGCAGCCCCCGGGCGGGACACTGGGATCAGCCCCAGCATTTT.

The V gene is TRBV3-1 (or the pseudogene TRBV3-2), the J gene TRBJ2-5; 8 bases line up with TRBD2. The CDR3 consists of 16 residues. With V trimmed by 5 bases and J by 2 bases, 10 bases remained unmatched. Germline V gene data show CDR1 as LGHDT and CDR2 as YNNKEL (reference sequence). CDR3 loop: CASSAGGGRTQETQYF. The CDR3, as DNA: TGTGCCAGCAGCGCCGGGGGGGGCAGAACTCAAGAGACCCAGTACTTC.

The J gene is TRBJ2-2, the V gene TRBV27; D uncertain. The germline CDR1 and CDR2 sequences are MNHEY and SMNVEV (reference sequence). The CDR3 spans 12 residues. V was cut by 6 bases and J by 2 bases, with 4 bases left in between. The CDR3 nucleotides are TGTGCCAGCAGAAAAAACACCGGGGAGCTGTTTTTT. Translating gives CASRKNTGELFF.

The chain links TRBV5-1 to TRBJ1-1; 9 bases are a match to TRBD1. There are 12 residues in the CDR3. Germline V lookup: CDR1 SGHRS, CDR2 YFSETQ. The V segment lost 4 bases and the J segment 7 bases; nucleotides outside the gene matches: 2. Written as DNA, the CDR3 is TGCGCCAGCAGCAAGGGACAGGGTGAAGCTTTCTTT. Translated: CASSKGQGEAFF.

The rearrangement joins TRBV4-3 to TRBJ1-2; D gene ambiguous. This CDR3 comprises 14 residues. Germline V gene lookup returns CDR1 LGHNA and CDR2 YSLEER. V dropped 0 bases and J dropped 2 bases, with 7 bases sitting between them. CDR3 nucleotides: TGCGCCAGCAGCCAAGATTTAGGGAACTATGGCTACACCTTC. Protein product: CASSQDLGNYGYTF.

A note on this clone: The junction departs from the called germline gene at one end, perhaps through a read error. The J gene is TRBJ2-5, the V gene TRBV24-1; maybe TRBD1 (6 bases). The V gene's germline CDR1 is KGHDR and CDR2 SFDVKD. This CDR3 is 13 amino acids long. The CDR3 nucleotides read TGTGCCACCCAGGGACAAATGGGGGAGACCCGGTACTTC. Its translation is CATQGQMGETRYF.

This chain uses TRBV19 with TRBJ1-5, with TRBD1 matching over 9 bases. The CDR3 extends over 13 amino acids. J gave up 3 bases and V 8 bases, and 2 bases lay outside the gene matches. Germline loops: CDR1 LNHDA, CDR2 SQIVND (reference sequence). CDR3 DNA: TGTGCCAGTGGGGACAGGGTCAATCAGCCCCAGCATTTT. This sequence encodes CASGDRVNQPQHF.

This rearrangement joins TRBV11-2 to TRBJ2-7; 8 nucleotides match TRBD2. Unmatched junction bases numbered 10, after V lost 5 bases and J lost 7 bases. The CDR3 is made up of 14 amino acids. Germline V lookup: CDR1 SGHAT, CDR2 FQNNGV. CDR3 loop: CASSRGGPPGEQYF. DNA for the CDR3: TGTGCCAGCAGCCGGGGGGGGCCCCCAGGGGAGCAGTACTTC.

This chain's CDR3 is CASSDTRGNYEQYF. For the CDR3, the DNA is TGTGCCAGCAGTGATACAAGGGGAAACTACGAGCAGTACTTC. This chain joins TRBV25-1 and TRBJ2-7; tentatively, D is TRBD1 (5 bases). CDR3 length: 14 amino acids. Trimming stripped 3 bases from V and 3 bases from J, with 12 bases between. In germline, CDR1 is MGHDK, CDR2 SYGVNS.